A single count supports the clone carrying this T cell receptor (beta chain). Its matching antigen is unknown. This record belongs to a study of shared clonotypes between healthy human individuals. Across the whole study: Aged between 18 and 49, the donors were a couple of women and three men.

The germline V gene encodes CDR1 SQVTM and CDR2 ANQGSEA. V was pared by 4 bases and J by 0 bases, with 13 bases between. The length of the CDR3 is 14 residues. The authors divided CD4+ cells into CD45RA+ naive and CD45RA-negative memory subsets. Notes on the study in general: Genetic and exposure-history diversity was limited by the small donor number. Tissues were not sampled, only blood, and their repertoires likely differ.

Sequenced by immunoSEQ multiplex PCR; TCRdb stores in-frame clones only, minus some. Of 2 million to 2.5 million clones in the sample, about 92% were seen once. The sample comprised naive CD4+ T cells from PBMCs. Subset denoted: CD45RA+ positively selected. V gene TRBV29-1 combines with J gene TRBJ2-7, with D possibly matching TRBD1 (5 bases). The receptor was isolated from a man aged 18 to 30 in good health. Some clones in this sample may be carry-over from other donors' samples. In DNA, the CDR3 is TGCAGCGTTGGGGGCGTCGATACCTCCTACGAGCAGTACTTC. It specifies CSVGGVDTSYEQYF.